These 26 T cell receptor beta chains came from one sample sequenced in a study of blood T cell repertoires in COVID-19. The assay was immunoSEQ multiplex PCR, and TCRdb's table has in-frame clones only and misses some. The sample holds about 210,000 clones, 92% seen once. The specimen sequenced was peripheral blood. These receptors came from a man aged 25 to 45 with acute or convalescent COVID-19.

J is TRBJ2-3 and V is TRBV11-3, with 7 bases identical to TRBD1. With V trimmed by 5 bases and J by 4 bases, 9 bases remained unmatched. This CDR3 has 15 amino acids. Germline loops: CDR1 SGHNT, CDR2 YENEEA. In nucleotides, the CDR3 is TGTGCCAGCAGCCTGCGACAGGGTTCGGCAGATACGCAGTATTTT. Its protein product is CASSLRQGSADTQYF.

CDR3 DNA sequence: TGTGCCAGCAGCTTATATACCTCGGAGAGCGGGAGGTCCACAGATACGCAGTATTTT. This codes for CASSLYTSESGRSTDTQYF. The V and J genes are TRBV13 and TRBJ2-3, with 9 bases matching TRBD2. The V gene end was trimmed by 2 bases and the J gene end by 2 bases; junction bases not matched to a gene: 14. The CDR3 contains 19 residues. Per germline, CDR1 PRHDT and CDR2 FYEKMQ (reference sequence).

The CDR3 DNA follows: TGTGCCAGCAGTCGGGACTATTCAAGTCTCCAGCATTTT. As protein: CASSRDYSSLQHF. V and J are TRBV2 and TRBJ1-5, with D tentatively TRBD1 (5 bases). Trimming left V 5 bases short and J 12 bases short, with 17 bases between. The CDR3 is made up of 13 amino acids. Germline loops: CDR1 SNHLY, CDR2 FYNNEI.

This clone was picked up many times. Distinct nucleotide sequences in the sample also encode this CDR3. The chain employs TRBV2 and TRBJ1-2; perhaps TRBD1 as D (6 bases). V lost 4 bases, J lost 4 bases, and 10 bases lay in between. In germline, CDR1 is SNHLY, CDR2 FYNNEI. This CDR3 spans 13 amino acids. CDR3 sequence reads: CASSGDRLYGYTF. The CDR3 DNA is TGTGCCAGCAGTGGTGACAGGCTCTATGGCTACACCTTC.

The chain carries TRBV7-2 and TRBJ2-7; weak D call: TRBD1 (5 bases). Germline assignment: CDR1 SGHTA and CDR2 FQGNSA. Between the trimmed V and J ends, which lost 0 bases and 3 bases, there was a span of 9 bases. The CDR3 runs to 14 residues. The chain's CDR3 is CASSLAGRDYEQYF. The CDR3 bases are TGTGCCAGCAGCTTAGCTGGCAGGGACTACGAGCAGTACTTC.

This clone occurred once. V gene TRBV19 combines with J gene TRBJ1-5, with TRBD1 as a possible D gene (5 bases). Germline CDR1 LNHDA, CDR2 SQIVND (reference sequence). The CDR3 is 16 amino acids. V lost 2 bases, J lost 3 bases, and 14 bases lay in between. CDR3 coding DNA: TGTGCCAGTAGTATAAGTCGGTCCAGGGCCAATCAGCCCCAGCATTTT. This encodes CASSISRSRANQPQHF. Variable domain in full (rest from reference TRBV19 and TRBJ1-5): DGGITQSPKYLFRKEGQNVTLSCEQNLNHDAMYWYRQDPGQGLRLIYYSQIVNDFQKGDIAEGYSVSREKKESFPLTVTSAQKNPTAFYLCASSISRSRANQPQHFGDGTRLSIL.

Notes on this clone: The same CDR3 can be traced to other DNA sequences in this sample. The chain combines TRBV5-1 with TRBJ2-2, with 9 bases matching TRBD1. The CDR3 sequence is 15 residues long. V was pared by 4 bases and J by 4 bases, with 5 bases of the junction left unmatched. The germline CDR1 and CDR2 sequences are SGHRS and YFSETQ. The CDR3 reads CASSPGTGSTGELFF. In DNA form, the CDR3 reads TGCGCCAGCAGCCCGGGGACAGGGAGCACCGGGGAGCTGTTTTTT. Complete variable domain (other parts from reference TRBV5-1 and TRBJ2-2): KAGVTQTPRYLIKTRGQQVTLSCSPISGHRSVSWYQQTPGQGLQFLFEYFSETQRNKGNFPGRFSGRQFSNSRSEMNVSTLELGDSALYLCASSPGTGSTGELFFGEGSRLTVL.

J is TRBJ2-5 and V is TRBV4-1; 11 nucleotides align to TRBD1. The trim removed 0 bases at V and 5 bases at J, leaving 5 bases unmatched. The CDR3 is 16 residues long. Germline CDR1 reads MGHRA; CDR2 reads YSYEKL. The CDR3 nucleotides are TGCGCCAGCAGCCAAGAGGACAGGGGGCGCGGGGAGACCCAGTACTTC. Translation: CASSQEDRGRGETQYF.

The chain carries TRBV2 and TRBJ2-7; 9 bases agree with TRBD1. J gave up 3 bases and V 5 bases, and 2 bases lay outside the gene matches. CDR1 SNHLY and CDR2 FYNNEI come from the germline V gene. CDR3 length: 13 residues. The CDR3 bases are TGTGCCAGCAGTAAGGACAGGGGCTACGAGCAGTACTTC. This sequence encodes CASSKDRGYEQYF.

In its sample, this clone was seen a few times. CDR3 residues: CASSPNRGKIYEQYF. The CDR3 nucleotides read TGTGCCAGCTCACCGAACAGGGGTAAAATCTACGAGCAGTACTTC. The chain has TRBV18 and TRBJ2-7; 7 nucleotides match TRBD1. This CDR3 comprises 15 residues. Trimming at V came to 3 bases and at J to 3 bases, leaving 8 bases not matched to a gene. Germline-derived CDR1 and CDR2 are KGHSH and LQKENI.

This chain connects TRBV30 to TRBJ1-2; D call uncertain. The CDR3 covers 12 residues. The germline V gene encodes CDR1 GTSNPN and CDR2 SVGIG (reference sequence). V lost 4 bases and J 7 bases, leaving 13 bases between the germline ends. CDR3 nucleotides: TGTGCCTGGAATATTTTGGGCCCTGGCTACACCTTC. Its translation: CAWNILGPGYTF.

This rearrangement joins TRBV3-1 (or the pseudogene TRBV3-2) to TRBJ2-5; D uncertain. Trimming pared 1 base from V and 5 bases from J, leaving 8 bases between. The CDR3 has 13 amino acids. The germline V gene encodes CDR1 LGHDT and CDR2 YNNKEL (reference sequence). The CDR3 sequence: CASSQGASETQYF. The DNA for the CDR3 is TGTGCCAGCAGCCAAGGGGCCTCGGAGACCCAGTACTTC.

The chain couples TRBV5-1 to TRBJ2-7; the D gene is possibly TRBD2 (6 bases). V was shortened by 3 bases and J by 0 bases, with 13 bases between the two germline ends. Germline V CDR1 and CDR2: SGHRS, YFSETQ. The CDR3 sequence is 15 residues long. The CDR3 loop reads CASSWGTFSSYEQYF. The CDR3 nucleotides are TGCGCCAGCAGCTGGGGGACTTTCAGCTCCTACGAGCAGTACTTC.

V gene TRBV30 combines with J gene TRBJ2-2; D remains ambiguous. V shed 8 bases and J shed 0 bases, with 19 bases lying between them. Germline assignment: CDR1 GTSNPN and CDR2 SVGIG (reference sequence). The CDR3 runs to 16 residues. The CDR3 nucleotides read TGTGCCCCATATCGAATGAGGTCTCCGAACACCGGGGAGCTGTTTTTT. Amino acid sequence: CAPYRMRSPNTGELFF.

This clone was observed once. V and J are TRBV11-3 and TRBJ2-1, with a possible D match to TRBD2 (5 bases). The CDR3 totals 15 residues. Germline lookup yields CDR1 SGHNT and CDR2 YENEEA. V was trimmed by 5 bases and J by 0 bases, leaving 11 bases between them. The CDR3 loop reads CASSRRSDSYNEQFF. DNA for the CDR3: TGTGCCAGCAGCAGGAGGTCTGACTCCTACAATGAGCAGTTCTTC.

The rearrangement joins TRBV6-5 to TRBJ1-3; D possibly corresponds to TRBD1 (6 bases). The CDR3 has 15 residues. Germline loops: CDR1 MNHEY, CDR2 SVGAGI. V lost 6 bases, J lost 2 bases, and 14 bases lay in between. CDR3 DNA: TGTGCCAGCAGCCCCCGACAGGCGGCTGGAAACACCATATATTTT. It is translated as CASSPRQAAGNTIYF.

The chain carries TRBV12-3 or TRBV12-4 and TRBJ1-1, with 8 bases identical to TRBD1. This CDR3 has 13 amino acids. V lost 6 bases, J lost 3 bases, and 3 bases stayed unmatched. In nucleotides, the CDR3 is TGTGCCAGCAGCCAGACAGGGGACACTGAAGCTTTCTTT. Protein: CASSQTGDTEAFF.

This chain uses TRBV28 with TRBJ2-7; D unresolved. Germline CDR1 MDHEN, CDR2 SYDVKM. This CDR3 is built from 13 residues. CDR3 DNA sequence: TGTGCATACAATCCGCCCCCCCCCTACGAGCAGTACTTC. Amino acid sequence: CAYNPPPPYEQYF. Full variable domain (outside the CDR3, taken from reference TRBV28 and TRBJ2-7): DVKVTQSSRYLVKRTGEKVFLECVQDMDHENMFWYRQDPGLGLRLIYFSYDVKMKEKGDIPEGYSVSREKKERFSLILESASTNQTSMYLCAYNPPPPYEQYFGPGTRLTVT.

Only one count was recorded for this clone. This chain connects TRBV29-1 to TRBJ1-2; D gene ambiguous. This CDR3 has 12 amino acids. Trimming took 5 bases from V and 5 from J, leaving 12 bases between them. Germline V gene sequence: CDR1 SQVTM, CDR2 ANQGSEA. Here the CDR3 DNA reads TGCAGCGTTCTAGGATATGATTATGGCTACACCTTC. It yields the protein CSVLGYDYGYTF.

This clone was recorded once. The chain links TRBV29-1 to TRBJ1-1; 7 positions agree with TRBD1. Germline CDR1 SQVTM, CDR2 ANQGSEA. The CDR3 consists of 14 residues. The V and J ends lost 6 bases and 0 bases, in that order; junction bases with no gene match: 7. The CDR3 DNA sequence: TGCAGCGTGCGGGACAGTTATATGAACACTGAAGCTTTCTTT. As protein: CSVRDSYMNTEAFF.

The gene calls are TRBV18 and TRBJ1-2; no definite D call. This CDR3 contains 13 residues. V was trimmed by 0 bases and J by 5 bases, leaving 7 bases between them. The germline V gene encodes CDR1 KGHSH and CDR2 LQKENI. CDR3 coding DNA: TGTGCCAGCTCACCACCGGTACAGTATGGCTACACCTTC. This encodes CASSPPVQYGYTF.

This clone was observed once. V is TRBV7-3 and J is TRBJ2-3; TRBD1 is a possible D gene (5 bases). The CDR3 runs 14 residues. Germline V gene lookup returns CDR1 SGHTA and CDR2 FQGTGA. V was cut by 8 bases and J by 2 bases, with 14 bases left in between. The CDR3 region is CASAWAGPTDTQYF. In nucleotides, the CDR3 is TGTGCCAGCGCATGGGCAGGGCCCACAGATACGCAGTATTTT.

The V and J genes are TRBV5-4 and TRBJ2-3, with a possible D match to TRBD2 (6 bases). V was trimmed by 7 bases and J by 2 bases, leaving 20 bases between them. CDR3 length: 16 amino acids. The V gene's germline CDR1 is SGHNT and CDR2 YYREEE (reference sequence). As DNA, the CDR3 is TGTGCCAGCGCCAAATTAGGGGCGGGGCCCACAGATACGCAGTATTTT. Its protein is CASAKLGAGPTDTQYF.

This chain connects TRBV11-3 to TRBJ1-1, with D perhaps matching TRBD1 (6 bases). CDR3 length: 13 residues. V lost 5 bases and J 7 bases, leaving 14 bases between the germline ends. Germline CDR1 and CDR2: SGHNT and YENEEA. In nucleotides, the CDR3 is TGTGCCAGCAGCCAGGGGACGTCCCTTGAAGCTTTCTTT. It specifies CASSQGTSLEAFF. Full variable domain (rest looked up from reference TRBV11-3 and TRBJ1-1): EAGVVQSPRYKIIEKKQPVAFWCNPISGHNTLYWYLQNLGQGPELLIRYENEEAVDDSQLPKDRFSAERLKGVDSTLKIQPAELGDSAVYLCASSQGTSLEAFFGQGTRLTVV.

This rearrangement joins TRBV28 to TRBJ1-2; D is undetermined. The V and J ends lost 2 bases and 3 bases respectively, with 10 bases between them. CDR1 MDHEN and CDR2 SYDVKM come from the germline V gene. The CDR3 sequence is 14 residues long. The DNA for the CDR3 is TGTGCCAGCAGTTTAGGCGGGTTCCACTATGGCTACACCTTC. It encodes CASSLGGFHYGYTF.

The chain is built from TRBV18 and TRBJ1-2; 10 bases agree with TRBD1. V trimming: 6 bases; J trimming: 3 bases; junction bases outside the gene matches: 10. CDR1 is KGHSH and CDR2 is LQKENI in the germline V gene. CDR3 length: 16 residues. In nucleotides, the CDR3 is TGTGCCAGCTCGTCAGACAGGGGGCGGCGGGACTATGGCTACACCTTC. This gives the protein CASSSDRGRRDYGYTF.